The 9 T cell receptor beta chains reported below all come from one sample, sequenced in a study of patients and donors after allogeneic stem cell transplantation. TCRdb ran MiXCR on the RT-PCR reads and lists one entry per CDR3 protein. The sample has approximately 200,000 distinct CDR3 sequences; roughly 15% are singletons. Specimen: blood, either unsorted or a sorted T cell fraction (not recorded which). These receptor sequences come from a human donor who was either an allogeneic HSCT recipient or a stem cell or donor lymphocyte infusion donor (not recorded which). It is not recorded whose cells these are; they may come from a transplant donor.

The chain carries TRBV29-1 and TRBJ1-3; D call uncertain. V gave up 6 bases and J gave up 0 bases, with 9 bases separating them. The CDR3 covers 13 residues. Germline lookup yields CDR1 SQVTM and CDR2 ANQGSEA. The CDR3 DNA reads TGCAGCGTATTACGGGGCTCTGGAAACACCATATATTTT. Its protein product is CSVLRGSGNTIYF. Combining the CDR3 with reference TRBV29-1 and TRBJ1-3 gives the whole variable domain SAVISQKPSRDICQRGTSLTIQCQVDSQVTMMFWYRQQPGQSLTLIATANQGSEATYESGFVIDKFPISRPNLTFSTLTVSNMSPEDSSIYLCSVLRGSGNTIYFGEGSWLTVV.

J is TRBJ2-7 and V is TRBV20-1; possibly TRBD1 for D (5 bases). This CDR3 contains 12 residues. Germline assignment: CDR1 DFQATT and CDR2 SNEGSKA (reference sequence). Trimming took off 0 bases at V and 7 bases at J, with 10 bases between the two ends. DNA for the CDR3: TGCAGTGCTAGAGATCTACAGGTGGAGCAGTACTTC. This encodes CSARDLQVEQYF.

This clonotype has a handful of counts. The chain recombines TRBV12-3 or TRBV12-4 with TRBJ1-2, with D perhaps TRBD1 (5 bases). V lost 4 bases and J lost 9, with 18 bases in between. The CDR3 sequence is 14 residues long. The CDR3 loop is CASSYDSQGDRYTF. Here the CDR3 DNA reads TGTGCCAGCAGTTACGACAGTCAAGGGGATCGCTACACCTTC.

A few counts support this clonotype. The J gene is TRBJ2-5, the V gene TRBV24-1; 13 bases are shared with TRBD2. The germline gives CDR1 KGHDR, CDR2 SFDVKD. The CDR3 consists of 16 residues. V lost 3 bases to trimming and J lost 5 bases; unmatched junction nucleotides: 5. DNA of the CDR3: TGTGCCACCAGTGATCCTCGGACTAGCGGGGGCGAGACCCAGTACTTC. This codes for CATSDPRTSGGETQYF.

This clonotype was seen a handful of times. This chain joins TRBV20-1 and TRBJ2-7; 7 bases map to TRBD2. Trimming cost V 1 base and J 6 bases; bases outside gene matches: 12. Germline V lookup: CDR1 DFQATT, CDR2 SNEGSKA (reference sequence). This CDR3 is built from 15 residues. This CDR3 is CSARALPVSGLEQYF. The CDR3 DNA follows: TGCAGTGCTAGAGCGCTACCTGTTAGCGGGCTCGAGCAGTACTTC.

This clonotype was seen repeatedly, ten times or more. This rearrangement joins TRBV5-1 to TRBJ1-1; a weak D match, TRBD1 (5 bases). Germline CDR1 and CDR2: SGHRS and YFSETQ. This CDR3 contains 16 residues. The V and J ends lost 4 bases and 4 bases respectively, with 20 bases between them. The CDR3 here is CASSPQGTLTGTEAFF. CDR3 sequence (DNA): TGCGCCAGCAGCCCTCAAGGGACCCTCACGGGCACTGAAGCTTTCTTT.

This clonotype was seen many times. The CDR3 DNA reads as TGTGCCAGCAGTTTGGGACAGAATAATTCACCCCTCCACTTT. The encoded protein is CASSLGQNNSPLHF. The V call is TRBV12-3 or TRBV12-4, the J call TRBJ1-6; 7 nucleotides line up with TRBD1. V was clipped by 3 bases and J by 5 bases; unmatched bases: 1. The CDR3 is made up of 14 amino acids.

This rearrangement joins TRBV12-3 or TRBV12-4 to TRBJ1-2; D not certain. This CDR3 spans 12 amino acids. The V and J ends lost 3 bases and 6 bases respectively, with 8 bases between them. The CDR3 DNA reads TGTGCCAGCAGTTTTAGCTCTGATGGCTACACCTTC. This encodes CASSFSSDGYTF.

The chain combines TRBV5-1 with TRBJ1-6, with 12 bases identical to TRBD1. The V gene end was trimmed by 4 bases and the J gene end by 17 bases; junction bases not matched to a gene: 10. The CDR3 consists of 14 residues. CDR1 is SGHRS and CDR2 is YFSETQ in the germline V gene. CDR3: CASSIGTGGNEVHF. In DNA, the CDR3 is TGCGCCAGCAGCATCGGGACAGGGGGCAACGAAGTCCACTTT.